This T cell receptor beta chain originates from a study of shared clonotypes between healthy human individuals (dated by TCRdb to the early 2020s). Some background on the complete study: The cohort comprised a couple of women and a few men aged 18 to 49 years. For each donor, three plates each were used for CD4 naive and CD4 memory, two plates were used for CD8 naive, and one plate was used for CD8 memory. To estimate repertoire size and how much clonotype sharing occurs between individuals, the study deeply sequenced the blood TCR repertoires of five healthy adults. Libraries were prepared and TCR repertoires were sequenced by different laboratories using diverse techniques, in order to increase sequencing depth and limit assay-specific biases. Per donor, leukapheresis produced somewhere between about 0.9 and 10 billion PBMCs.

In regard to this clone: The target of this receptor is not known. There are no base qualities to consult, and no much larger clone falls within one base.

Using the deep immunoSEQ assay, multiplex PCR amplified TCR CDR3 regions from genomic DNA. For each cell subset, the extracted genomic DNA was distributed evenly across all wells of several immunoSEQ 96-well plates, and each plate served as one replicate. For sorted subsets, each replicate PCR was loaded with about 0.2 ug genomic DNA, equivalent to roughly 30,000 T cell genomes. Purified libraries were measured with a Qubit 3.0 fluorometer, size-checked on a Bioanalyzer 2100, and measured again with the KAPA Library Quantification kit. A separate single-read 150-cycle Illumina NextSeq 550 flow cell was used to sequence each immunoSEQ 96-well plate. Concerning the study's data processing: Because only junctional sequences without quality scores were contained in the immunoSEQ output, filtering matching that applied to full-length reads could not be performed. Sequences were annotated with PyIR, a Python wrapper for IgBLAST v1.9, and V/J genes and CDR3 were assigned using IMGT germline references. Reads with weak V/J assignments (E-value above 1e-6), missing CDR3, stop codons, out-of-frame junctions, or ambiguous translated residues were removed. V3J clonotypes were defined as sequences sharing an identical inferred V gene, J gene, and CDR3 amino acid sequence. To compute the percentage overlap between repertoires, the number of shared unique clonotypes was divided by the size of the smaller repertoire. RTK rarefaction, the Chao1 estimator, and Recon v2.1 estimates of unobserved clonotypes were used to assess repertoire richness. Generation probabilities were computed with OLGA for all TCRbeta clonotypes obtained by the gDNA method from a few donors. TCRdb obtained this table from immuneACCESS and retained in-frame rearrangements with V and J assigned. These tables miss some clones; where compared with another copy, unresolved V genes account for less than half of the shortfall, and the remainder is unexplained. The D gene and trimming were derived from the DNA, and the V and J assignments and clone size from that table. The sample table lists around 1.9 million clones, approximately 94% of them with a count of one. The ten largest clones capture roughly 1.7% of the sample.

As encoded in the germline V gene (reference sequence), CDR1 is SEHNR while CDR2 is FQNEAQ. The CDR3 covers 15 residues, taking in both the cysteine and the phenylalanine. Only the CDR3 part of the read is kept: 45 bases, read in frame from the first base. V is shortened by 0 bases, J by 2 bases, and the region joining them spans 8 bases. CD8 naive samples were obtained by positive selection for CCR7 among CD45RO-negative cells, yielding a CD45RA+CCR7+ population from which TemRA cells were excluded. The donors were healthy, HIV-negative adults with no recently reported acute infections or vaccinations. Every donor was a Caucasian adult residing in Nashville, Tennessee, USA. Blood was obtained by leukapheresis, after which PBMCs were separated by Ficoll-Histopaque density gradient centrifugation and cryopreserved in liquid nitrogen vapor phase. Analytical flow cytometry was used to check the purity and quantity of every magnetically sorted T cell population. From each sorted fraction, genomic DNA was isolated and quantified by UV absorbance on a Nanodrop 2000c.

The study at large found these results: Pairwise subsampling led to the expectation that sequencing depth would affect the degree of clonotype sharing among donors. Only blood was sampled, and tissue TCR repertoires likely differ from those in blood. Naive subsets generally had larger estimated clonotype richness than memory subsets did. Rarefaction of sorted-subset datasets indicated incomplete sequencing despite the large sequencing depth. Across four donors, approximately 5% of naive CD4, more than 3% of naive CD8, about 2% of memory CD4, and under 0.45% of memory CD8 clonotypes were shared. Compared with non-shared clonotypes, clonotypes shared by all four sorted-subset donors had higher generation probabilities. Because the study included a small number of donors, the genetic and exposure-history diversity represented was limited.

The rearranged chain carries TRBV7-9 and TRBJ1-3, with the D gene too uncertain to name. Sequencing input: naive CD8+ T cells from PBMCs. The cell subset or site label corresponds to: CD45RA+CCR7+. The sequence came from a man younger than 35 in good health. Some clones in this sample may be carry-over from other donors' samples. CDR3 sequence: CASSLAPLPGNTIYF. The nucleotide sequence is given as TGTGCCAGCAGCTTAGCTCCACTCCCTGGAAACACCATATATTTT.